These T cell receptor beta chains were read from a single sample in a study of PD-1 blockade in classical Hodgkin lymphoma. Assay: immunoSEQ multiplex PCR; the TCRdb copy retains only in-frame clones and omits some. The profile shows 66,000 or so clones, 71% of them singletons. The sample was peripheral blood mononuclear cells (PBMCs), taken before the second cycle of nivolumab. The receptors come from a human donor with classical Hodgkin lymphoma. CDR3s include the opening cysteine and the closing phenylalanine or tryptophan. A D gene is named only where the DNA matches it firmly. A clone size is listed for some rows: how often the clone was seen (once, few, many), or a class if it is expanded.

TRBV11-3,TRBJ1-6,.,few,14,CASSLGQRNSPLHF,TGTGCCAGCAGCCTTGGACAGAGGAATTCACCCCTCCACTTT
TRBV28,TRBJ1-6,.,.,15,CASSLSSMGDSPLHF,TGTGCCAGCAGTTTAAGTAGCATGGGGGATTCACCCCTCCACTTT
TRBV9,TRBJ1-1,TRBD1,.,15,CASSPWTGENTEAFF,TGTGCCAGCAGCCCATGGACAGGGGAGAACACTGAAGCTTTCTTT
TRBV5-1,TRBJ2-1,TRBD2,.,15,CASSPGTSGSDEQFF,TGCGCCAGCAGCCCAGGGACTAGCGGGAGTGATGAGCAGTTCTTC
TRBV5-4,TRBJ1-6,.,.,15,CASSLAGTYNSPLHF,TGTGCCAGCAGCTTGGCAGGGACATATAATTCACCCCTCCACTTT
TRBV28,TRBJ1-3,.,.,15,CASSLGRISGNTIYF,TGTGCCAGCAGTTTAGGACGGATCTCTGGAAACACCATATATTTT
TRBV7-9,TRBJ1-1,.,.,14,CASSRTGQYTEAFF,TGTGCCAGCAGCCGTACAGGGCAGTACACTGAAGCTTTCTTT
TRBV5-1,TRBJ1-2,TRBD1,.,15,CASSLWGQGGNGYTF,TGCGCCAGCAGTCTGTGGGGACAGGGAGGCAATGGCTACACCTTC
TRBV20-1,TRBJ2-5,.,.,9,CSPRETQYF,TGCAGTCCTCGCGAGACCCAGTACTTC
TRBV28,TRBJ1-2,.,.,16,CASSSPHRDRPYGYTF,TGTGCCAGCAGTTCCCCCCACCGTGACAGGCCCTATGGCTACACCTTC
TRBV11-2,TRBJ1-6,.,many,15,CASSPDSQINSPLHF,TGTGCCAGCAGCCCGGACAGCCAGATTAATTCACCCCTCCACTTT
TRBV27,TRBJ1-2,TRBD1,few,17,CASSPSLGQGINYGYTF,TGTGCCAGCAGTCCCTCCTTGGGACAGGGAATTAACTATGGCTACACCTTC
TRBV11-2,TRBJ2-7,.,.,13,CASSLAGIYEQYF,TGTGCCAGCAGCTTAGCAGGGATCTACGAGCAGTACTTC
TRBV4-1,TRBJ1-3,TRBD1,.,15,CASSQDRGLGNTIYF,TGCGCCAGCAGCCAAGACAGGGGGCTCGGAAACACCATATATTTT
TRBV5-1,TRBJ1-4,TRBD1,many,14,CASSSTGINEKLFF,TGCGCCAGCAGCTCGACAGGGATTAATGAAAAACTGTTTTTT
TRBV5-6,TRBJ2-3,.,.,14,CASSIGSWGDTQYF,TGTGCCAGCAGCATAGGTTCCTGGGGGGATACGCAGTATTTT
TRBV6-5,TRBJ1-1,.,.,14,CASTITGPNTEAFF,TGTGCCAGCACAATCACAGGCCCGAACACTGAAGCTTTCTTT
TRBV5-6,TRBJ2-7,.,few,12,CASSLRGYEQYF,TGTGCCAGCAGCTTGAGGGGCTACGAGCAGTACTTC
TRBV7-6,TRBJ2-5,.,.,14,CASSLGTAQETQYF,TGTGCCAGCAGCTTAGGGACAGCTCAAGAGACCCAGTACTTC
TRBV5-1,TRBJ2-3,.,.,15,CASSLNGPRTDTQYF,TGCGCCAGCAGCTTAAACGGACCAAGGACAGATACGCAGTATTTT
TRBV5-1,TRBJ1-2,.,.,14,CASRLDRANYGYTF,TGCGCCAGCCGCCTGGACAGAGCTAACTATGGCTACACCTTC
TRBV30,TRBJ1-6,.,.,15,CAWSVPGSFNSPLHF,TGTGCCTGGAGTGTACCCGGAAGTTTTAATTCACCCCTCCACTTT
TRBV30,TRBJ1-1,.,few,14,CAWIGGSMNTEAFF,TGTGCCTGGATTGGGGGCTCCATGAACACTGAAGCTTTCTTT
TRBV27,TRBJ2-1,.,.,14,CASSLRTGKHEQFF,TGTGCCAGCAGTCTAAGGACGGGAAAACATGAGCAGTTCTTC
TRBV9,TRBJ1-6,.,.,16,CASSVDSETATSPLHF,TGTGCCAGCAGCGTAGACTCAGAGACCGCTACCTCGCCCCTCCACTTT
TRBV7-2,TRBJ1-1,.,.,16,CASSSPPDKSGAEAFF,TGTGCCAGCAGCTCCCCACCGGACAAGAGTGGCGCTGAAGCTTTCTTT
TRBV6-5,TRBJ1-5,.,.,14,CASSLKQGYQPQHF,TGTGCCAGCAGTCTCAAACAGGGTTATCAGCCCCAGCATTTT
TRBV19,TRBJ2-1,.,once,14,CASSISKGGGQQFF,TGTGCCAGTAGTATATCAAAAGGGGGAGGGCAGCAGTTCTTC
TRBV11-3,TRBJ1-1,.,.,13,CASSHRDPPIAFF,TGTGCCAGCAGCCATCGGGACCCCCCCATTGCTTTCTTT
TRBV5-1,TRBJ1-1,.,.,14,CASSLYPQGTEAFF,TGCGCCAGCAGCTTGTACCCCCAAGGAACTGAAGCTTTCTTT
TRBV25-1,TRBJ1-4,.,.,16,CASSEETGQEYGKLFF,TGTGCCAGCAGTGAAGAGACGGGTCAGGAATATGGAAAACTGTTTTTT
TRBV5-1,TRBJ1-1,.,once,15,CASSLGVGGNTEAFF,TGCGCCAGCAGCTTGGGCGTAGGCGGTAACACTGAAGCTTTCTTT
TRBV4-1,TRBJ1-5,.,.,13,CASSPPGDQPQHF,TGCGCCAGCAGCCCCCCCGGGGATCAGCCCCAGCATTTT
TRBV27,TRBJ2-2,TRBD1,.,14,CATLDRVNTGELFF,TGTGCCACCTTGGACAGGGTGAACACCGGGGAGCTGTTTTTT
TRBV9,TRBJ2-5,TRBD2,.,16,CASSVGLAAIQETQYF,TGTGCCAGCAGCGTGGGGCTAGCGGCCATCCAAGAGACCCAGTACTTC
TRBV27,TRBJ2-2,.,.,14,CATRQRRNTGELFF,TGTGCCACAAGGCAGCGCAGGAACACCGGGGAGCTGTTTTTT
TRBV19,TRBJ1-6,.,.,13,CASSAQGNSPLHF,TGTGCCAGTAGTGCACAGGGAAATTCACCCCTCCACTTT
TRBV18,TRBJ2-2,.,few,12,CASSPITGELFF,TGTGCCAGCTCACCCATCACCGGGGAGCTGTTTTTT
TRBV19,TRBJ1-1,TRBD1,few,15,CASSYATGVNTEAFF,TGTGCCAGTAGTTACGCGACAGGGGTGAACACTGAAGCTTTCTTT
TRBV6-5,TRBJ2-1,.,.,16,CASSSQRDSSYNEQFF,TGTGCCAGCAGTTCCCAAAGGGATAGCTCCTACAATGAGCAGTTCTTC
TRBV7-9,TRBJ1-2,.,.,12,CASGLDSYGYTF,TGTGCCAGCGGTCTCGACAGCTATGGCTACACCTTC
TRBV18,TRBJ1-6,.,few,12,CASSSVRTPLHF,TGTGCCAGCTCGTCCGTGAGGACACCCCTCCACTTT
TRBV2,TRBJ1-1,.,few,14,CASSDYKGSTEAFF,TGTGCCAGCAGTGATTATAAGGGGAGCACTGAAGCTTTCTTT
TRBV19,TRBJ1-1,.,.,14,CASSIGAVNTEAFF,TGTGCCAGTAGTATAGGGGCAGTGAACACTGAAGCTTTCTTT